These 32 T cell receptor beta chains were all obtained from the same sample, sequenced in a study of T cell responses to AZD1222 COVID-19 vaccine. Clones were read by immunoSEQ multiplex PCR, and TCRdb kept only the in-frame ones, dropping some. Among approximately 80,000 clones listed, just over 90% were seen once. Sequences were derived from peripheral blood, sampled 28 days after the second AZD1222 dose. The receptors originated from an adult who received the AZD1222 COVID-19 vaccine.

V gene TRBV10-3 combines with J gene TRBJ1-1; TRBD1 matches 8 bases. The CDR3 totals 14 residues. The germline V gene encodes CDR1 ENHRY and CDR2 SYGVKD. J lost 6 bases, V lost 6 bases, and 9 bases had no gene match. DNA of the CDR3: TGTGCCATCAGGGAAGACAGGGGTAGCGCTGAAGCTTTCTTT. Translated, it gives CAIREDRGSAEAFF.

The chain uses TRBV19 and TRBJ1-6; a possible D gene is TRBD1 (5 bases). V was shortened by 3 bases and J by 10 bases, with 13 bases between the two germline ends. Germline assignment: CDR1 LNHDA and CDR2 SQIVND (reference sequence). The CDR3 sequence is 14 residues long. DNA for the CDR3: TGTGCCAGTAGTATCCGGCAGGGCGAGTCACCCCTCCACTTT. Translating it yields CASSIRQGESPLHF. The full variable domain, with the rest looked up from reference TRBV19 and TRBJ1-6, is DGGITQSPKYLFRKEGQNVTLSCEQNLNHDAMYWYRQDPGQGLRLIYYSQIVNDFQKGDIAEGYSVSREKKESFPLTVTSAQKNPTAFYLCASSIRQGESPLHFGNGTRLTVT.

The chain joins TRBV19 to TRBJ1-5; D remains ambiguous. Looked up from germline, CDR1 is LNHDA and CDR2 is SQIVND (reference sequence). V was clipped by 10 bases and J by 9 bases, with 22 bases between them. This CDR3 has 14 amino acids. CDR3 amino acids: CATTHGPAKGPQHF. The CDR3, as DNA: TGTGCCACCACACACGGACCGGCAAAGGGGCCCCAGCATTTT.

The rearrangement links TRBV3-1 (or the pseudogene TRBV3-2) to TRBJ2-3; TRBD2 aligns across 12 bases. V lost 3 bases to trimming and J lost 5 bases; unmatched junction nucleotides: 9. The length of the CDR3 is 17 residues. Germline V CDR1 and CDR2: LGHDT, YNNKEL (reference sequence). As DNA, the CDR3 is TGTGCCAGCAGCCACAGTCTAGCGGGAGGGCCCGGAGATACGCAGTATTTT. Its protein product is CASSHSLAGGPGDTQYF.

This chain links TRBV6-5 with TRBJ2-7; 9 nucleotides align to TRBD2. The CDR3 is made up of 15 amino acids. Trimming removed 8 bases from V and 6 bases from J; junction bases left unmatched: 14. Germline CDR1 reads MNHEY; CDR2 reads SVGAGI. The chain's CDR3 is CASGGIAGAPREQYF. DNA for the CDR3: TGTGCCAGCGGCGGAATAGCGGGAGCCCCGCGCGAGCAGTACTTC.

The chain uses TRBV11-1 and TRBJ2-5; TRBD2 aligns across 9 bases. This CDR3 region has 15 residues. J lost 1 base, V lost 5 bases, and 5 bases had no gene match. Germline loops: CDR1 SGHAT, CDR2 FQDESV (reference sequence). Here the CDR3 reads CASSTQRGAQETQYF. In DNA form, the CDR3 reads TGTGCCAGCAGCACTCAGCGGGGGGCCCAAGAGACCCAGTACTTC.

The chain has TRBV24-1 and TRBJ2-1; the match to TRBD2 covers 11 bases. Per germline, CDR1 KGHDR and CDR2 SFDVKD. The V gene end was trimmed by 3 bases and the J gene end by 4 bases; junction bases not matched to a gene: 4. The CDR3 totals 16 residues. The CDR3 region is CATSDHGTSGYNEQFF. The CDR3 nucleotides are TGTGCCACCAGTGATCACGGGACTAGCGGATACAATGAGCAGTTCTTC.

The gene calls are TRBV30 and TRBJ2-3, with a possible D match to TRBD1 (6 bases). The CDR3 totals 13 residues. In germline, CDR1 is GTSNPN, CDR2 SVGIG (reference sequence). The V gene lost 2 bases and the J gene lost 5 bases, with 11 bases spanning the gap. As DNA, the CDR3 is TGTGCCTGGAGTCGGGACATCCAAGATACGCAGTATTTT. Translated: CAWSRDIQDTQYF.

This chain links TRBV30 with TRBJ1-1, with unresolved D. Trimming left V 0 bases short and J 3 bases short, with 11 bases between. Germline-derived CDR1 and CDR2 are GTSNPN and SVGIG (reference sequence). The CDR3 is 14 amino acids. CDR3: CAWSVAFRDTEAFF. DNA of the CDR3: TGTGCCTGGAGTGTAGCCTTTCGCGACACTGAAGCTTTCTTT.

V is TRBV11-3 and J is TRBJ2-7; maybe TRBD2 (6 bases). Germline assignment: CDR1 SGHNT and CDR2 YENEEA. V lost 4 bases to trimming and J lost 4 bases, with 17 bases between them. The CDR3 loop spans 15 amino acids. CDR3 coding DNA: TGTGCCAGCAGCTCGGGACTCATCTTCCAGTACGAGCAGTACTTC. This encodes CASSSGLIFQYEQYF.

The CDR3 reads CASSYGRGTEAFF. For the CDR3, the DNA is TGTGCCAGCAGTTACGGACGAGGAACTGAAGCTTTCTTT. V usage is TRBV6-5 and J usage is TRBJ1-1; D remains ambiguous. The germline gives CDR1 MNHEY, CDR2 SVGAGI. This CDR3 contains 13 residues. The germline V and J ends were trimmed by 2 bases and 5 bases, with 9 bases remaining between them.

The chain couples TRBV5-1 to TRBJ2-3; D is uncertain. Deletions cut 0 bases from V and 4 bases from J, with 15 bases between. Germline V gene sequence: CDR1 SGHRS, CDR2 YFSETQ. CDR3 length: 16 amino acids. CDR3 sequence reads: CASSLELAGVADTQYF. CDR3 sequence (DNA): TGCGCCAGCAGCTTGGAACTTGCTGGCGTCGCAGATACGCAGTATTTT. Full variable domain (remainder filled in from reference TRBV5-1 and TRBJ2-3): KAGVTQTPRYLIKTRGQQVTLSCSPISGHRSVSWYQQTPGQGLQFLFEYFSETQRNKGNFPGRFSGRQFSNSRSEMNVSTLELGDSALYLCASSLELAGVADTQYFGPGTRLTVL.

The V call is TRBV20-1, the J call TRBJ1-4, with D possibly TRBD1 on 5 matching bases. V was trimmed by 3 bases and J by 8 bases, leaving 13 bases between them. The V gene's germline CDR1 is DFQATT and CDR2 SNEGSKA (reference sequence). The CDR3 consists of 13 residues. CDR3 in amino acids: CSASDPGREKLFF. The DNA for the CDR3 is TGCAGTGCTAGTGACCCGGGGCGGGAAAAACTGTTTTTT.

The rearrangement links TRBV9 to TRBJ1-2, with 7 bases lining up with TRBD1. The CDR3 extends over 15 amino acids. Germline CDR1 and CDR2: SGDLS and YYNGEE. V was clipped by 8 bases and J by 6 bases; unmatched bases: 16. CDR3 protein: CASAEEGDSLDGYTF. In nucleotides, the CDR3 is TGTGCCAGTGCCGAAGAAGGGGACAGCTTAGATGGCTACACCTTC.

This chain links TRBV10-3 with TRBJ1-5; TRBD1 is a possible D gene (5 bases). CDR1 and CDR2 from the germline V gene are ENHRY and SYGVKD. CDR3 length equals 13 residues. Trimming left V 11 bases short and J 4 bases short, with 15 bases between. The CDR3 coding sequence is TGTGCCTCGCGGGACGGGGGGAATCAGCCCCAGCATTTT. Residues: CASRDGGNQPQHF.

The chain carries TRBV5-1 and TRBJ1-2; D not certain. The V gene lost 1 base and the J gene lost 0 bases, with 4 bases spanning the gap. Germline V gene sequence: CDR1 SGHRS, CDR2 YFSETQ. This CDR3 is built from 13 residues. CDR3 DNA: TGCGCCAGCAGCTTGACAGCTAACTATGGCTACACCTTC. Protein sequence: CASSLTANYGYTF.

This CDR3 reads CASNGYSDSNQPQHF. The CDR3 region has the DNA TGTGCCAGCAATGGGTATTCAGATAGCAATCAGCCCCAGCATTTT. This chain uses TRBV28 with TRBJ1-5; D not certain. V shed 7 bases and J shed 0 bases, with 13 bases lying between them. The V gene's germline CDR1 is MDHEN and CDR2 SYDVKM. This CDR3 contains 15 residues.

J is TRBJ2-7 and V is TRBV5-1; 9 bases agree with TRBD1. The CDR3 consists of 17 residues. J lost 3 bases, V lost 0 bases, and 10 bases had no gene match. CDR1 SGHRS and CDR2 YFSETQ come from the germline V gene. The CDR3 sequence: CASSLAPSGQGNYEQYF. DNA for the CDR3: TGCGCCAGCAGCTTGGCTCCTTCGGGACAGGGAAACTACGAGCAGTACTTC.

This CDR3 reads CASSRGYNEQFF. CDR3 coding DNA: TGTGCCAGCAGTAGGGGATACAATGAGCAGTTCTTC. This chain uses TRBV6-5 with TRBJ2-1, with D perhaps TRBD1 (5 bases). CDR1 is MNHEY and CDR2 is SVGAGI in the germline V gene. Trimming stripped 5 bases from V and 4 bases from J, with 6 bases between. There are 12 residues in the CDR3.

Concerning this clone: Additional DNA sequences in this sample encode the identical CDR3. The J gene is TRBJ1-3, the V gene TRBV5-4; tentatively, D is TRBD1 (5 bases). The ends were cut back, 0 bases at V and 0 bases at J, with 10 bases in the middle. Germline CDR1 SGHNT, CDR2 YYREEE (reference sequence). The CDR3 spans 16 residues. CDR3 sequence (DNA): TGTGCCAGCAGCTTGGCCGGGGGTTTCTCTGGAAACACCATATATTTT. The encoded protein is CASSLAGGFSGNTIYF.

The chain employs TRBV24-1 and TRBJ2-7, with a tentative D call TRBD1 (5 bases). Trimming pared 8 bases from V and 2 bases from J, leaving 12 bases between. Germline loops: CDR1 KGHDR, CDR2 SFDVKD. The CDR3 length is 13 residues. The CDR3 region is CATTPRQPYEQYF. The CDR3 DNA sequence: TGTGCCACCACACCTAGACAGCCCTACGAGCAGTACTTC.

The count of this clone is one. The chain uses TRBV5-1 and TRBJ2-2, with 8 bases aligning to TRBD2. Germline-derived CDR1 and CDR2 are SGHRS and YFSETQ. The CDR3 runs to 16 residues. Trimming at V came to 4 bases and at J to 5 bases, leaving 10 bases not matched to a gene. The CDR3 coding sequence is TGCGCCAGCAGCCCATCCTGGACTAGCCCTACCGGGGAGCTGTTTTTT. It codes for CASSPSWTSPTGELFF. The full variable domain, completed using reference TRBV5-1 and TRBJ2-2, is KAGVTQTPRYLIKTRGQQVTLSCSPISGHRSVSWYQQTPGQGLQFLFEYFSETQRNKGNFPGRFSGRQFSNSRSEMNVSTLELGDSALYLCASSPSWTSPTGELFFGEGSRLTVL.

V is TRBV5-1 and J is TRBJ1-1, with 7 positions matching TRBD1. This CDR3 is 16 amino acids long. Germline trimming cut 0 bases from V and 4 bases from J; bases unmatched to any gene: 9. CDR1 SGHRS and CDR2 YFSETQ come from the germline V gene. DNA for the CDR3: TGCGCCAGCAGCTTGGGACCTACAGGGGAGGGCACTGAAGCTTTCTTT. This gives the protein CASSLGPTGEGTEAFF.

This clone has more than one count but fewer than ten. V and J are TRBV24-1 and TRBJ2-5, with D hard to call. V was cut by 2 bases and J by 2 bases, with 11 bases left in between. CDR1 is KGHDR, CDR2 SFDVKD, per germline. The CDR3 is made up of 15 amino acids. This CDR3 reads CATSDSRTQQETQYF. For the CDR3, the DNA is TGTGCCACCAGTGATTCCCGGACCCAGCAAGAGACCCAGTACTTC.

The genes are TRBV2 and TRBJ1-4, with D possibly matching TRBD1 (5 bases). The CDR3 is made up of 16 amino acids. Germline V gene sequence: CDR1 SNHLY, CDR2 FYNNEI. Trimming took off 4 bases at V and 5 bases at J, with 17 bases between the two ends. CDR3 protein: CASSGVSGRVNEKLFF. The CDR3, as DNA: TGTGCCAGCAGTGGGGTCTCGGGACGTGTGAATGAAAAACTGTTTTTT.

The chain uses TRBV9 and TRBJ2-5; perhaps TRBD1 as D (5 bases). Germline CDR1 SGDLS, CDR2 YYNGEE. The CDR3 spans 14 residues. Trimming cost V 0 bases and J 5 bases, with 11 bases left between them. The CDR3 nucleotides are TGTGCCAGCAGCGTAGGCCAGGGTGTGGAGACCCAGTACTTC. Protein: CASSVGQGVETQYF.

V is TRBV5-4 and J is TRBJ2-7; D is possibly TRBD1 (6 bases). V lost 4 bases to trimming and J lost 0 bases, with 11 bases between them. The CDR3 loop spans 14 amino acids. Germline loops: CDR1 SGHNT, CDR2 YYREEE (reference sequence). The CDR3 loop reads CASSPRDNSYEQYF. CDR3 sequence (DNA): TGTGCCAGCAGCCCCCGGGACAACTCCTACGAGCAGTACTTC.

This rearrangement joins TRBV5-1 to TRBJ1-6; D perhaps matches TRBD1 (5 bases). CDR3 length: 16 residues. Between the trimmed V and J ends, which lost 0 bases and 5 bases, there was a span of 12 bases. In germline, CDR1 is SGHRS, CDR2 YFSETQ. Written as DNA, the CDR3 is TGCGCCAGCAGCTTGGTGGGGCCCTTGAATAATTCACCCCTCCACTTT. Protein product: CASSLVGPLNNSPLHF.

The rearrangement uses TRBV29-1 and TRBJ2-5, with 8 bases aligning to TRBD1. This CDR3 is 14 amino acids long. V dropped 1 base and J dropped 0; count of bases not matched to a gene: 1. Germline V gives CDR1 SQVTM, CDR2 ANQGSEA. The CDR3 here is CSVEGQGYQETQYF. CDR3 DNA sequence: TGCAGCGTTGAAGGACAGGGGTACCAAGAGACCCAGTACTTC.

V and J are TRBV7-2 and TRBJ1-2; D unresolved. The CDR3 totals 15 residues. The V gene lost 2 bases and the J gene lost 0 bases, with 10 bases spanning the gap. The germline CDR1 and CDR2 sequences are SGHTA and FQGNSA. The CDR3 DNA sequence: TGTGCCAGCAGCTTATCGTCTGGAGCTAACTATGGCTACACCTTC. This translates into CASSLSSGANYGYTF.

This chain links TRBV11-2 with TRBJ1-1, with D maybe TRBD1 (5 bases). The germline V gene has CDR1 SGHAT and CDR2 FQNNGV. The germline V and J ends were trimmed by 2 bases and 1 base, with 11 bases remaining between them. The CDR3 is 15 amino acids. CDR3 sequence (DNA): TGTGCCAGCAGCTTAATGGGGAGGGGGAACACTGAAGCTTTCTTT. It specifies CASSLMGRGNTEAFF.

The V and J genes are TRBV5-6 and TRBJ1-4; perhaps TRBD1 as D (6 bases). Germline V lookup: CDR1 SGHDT, CDR2 YYEEEE. V lost 4 bases and J lost 7, with 14 bases in between. The CDR3 length is 14 residues. In DNA form, the CDR3 reads TGTGCCAGCAGCCCGGACAGCACAGGTGAAAAACTGTTTTTT. Translation gives CASSPDSTGEKLFF.